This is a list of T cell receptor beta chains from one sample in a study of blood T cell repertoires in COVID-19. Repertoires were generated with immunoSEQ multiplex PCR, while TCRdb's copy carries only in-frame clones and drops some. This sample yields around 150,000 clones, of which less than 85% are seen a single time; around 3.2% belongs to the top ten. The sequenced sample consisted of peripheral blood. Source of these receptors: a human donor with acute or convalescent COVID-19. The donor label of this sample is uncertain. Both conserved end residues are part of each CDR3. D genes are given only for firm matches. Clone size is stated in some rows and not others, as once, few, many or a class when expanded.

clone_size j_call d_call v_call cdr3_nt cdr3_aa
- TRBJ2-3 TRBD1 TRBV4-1 TGCGCCAGCAGCCACCAGGGGGGCACAGATACGCAGTATTTT CASSHQGGTDTQYF
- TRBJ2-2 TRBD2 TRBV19 TGTGCCAGTACGGAGCGGGGGAACACCGGGGAGCTGTTTTTT CASTERGNTGELFF
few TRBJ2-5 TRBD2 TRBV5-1 TGCGCCAGCAGCTGGCGACTAGCGGGGGGCCCGGAGACCCAGTACTTC CASSWRLAGGPETQYF
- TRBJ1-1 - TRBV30 TGTGCCTGGAGTGTCTTTTCAGGGCCACCTTTCTTT CAWSVFSGPPFF
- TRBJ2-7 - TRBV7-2 TGTGCCAGCAGCTTAGTTATCGAGCAGTACTTC CASSLVIEQYF
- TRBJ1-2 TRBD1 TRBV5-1 TGCGCCAGCAGCTTGGGATGGACAGGAAACTATGGCTACACCTTC CASSLGWTGNYGYTF
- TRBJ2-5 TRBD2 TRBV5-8 TGTGCCAGCATCGGGAGGGGGTTTCAGGAGACCCAGTACTTC CASIGRGFQETQYF
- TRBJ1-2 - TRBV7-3 TGTGCCAGCAGCCTCAGGCGGGTGTCTAACTATGGCTACACCTTC CASSLRRVSNYGYTF
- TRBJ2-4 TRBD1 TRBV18 TGTGCCAGCTCACCTAGTATTCCGGGACAGGGGGCGTCGGCTCAGTACTTC CASSPSIPGQGASAQYF
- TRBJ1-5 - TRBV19 TGTGCCAGTAGTAACCTCCTAACAGGTCATGGAAATCAGCCCCAGCATTTT CASSNLLTGHGNQPQHF
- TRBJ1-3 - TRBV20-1 TGCAGTGCTTATTATTTAAACACCATATATTTT CSAYYLNTIYF
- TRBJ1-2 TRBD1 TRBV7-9 TGTGCCAGCAGCTTAGACGAGAACAGGGGAGGCTACACCTTC CASSLDENRGGYTF
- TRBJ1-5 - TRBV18 TGTGCCAGCTCACCACCGTGGGAGAGCAATCAGCCCCAGCATTTT CASSPPWESNQPQHF
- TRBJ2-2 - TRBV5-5 TGTGCCAGCAGCTTGGAGGGGGTCGCCGGGGAGCTGTTTTTT CASSLEGVAGELFF
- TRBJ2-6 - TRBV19 TGTGCCAGTAGTACAGACCTGTCGGGGGCCAACGTCCTGACTTTC CASSTDLSGANVLTF
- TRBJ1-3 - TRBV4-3 TGCGCCAGCAGCCAAGGATCAGGTCGAGGAAACACCATATATTTT CASSQGSGRGNTIYF
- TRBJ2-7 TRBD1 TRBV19 TGTGCCAGTAGTTTACCGGGACAGGGGAAGTTAAAACGAGGCTACGAGCAGTACTTC CASSLPGQGKLKRGYEQYF